This TCR beta chain was sequenced in a study of blood T cell repertoires in COVID-19. Study details: Whether acute or convalescent, the COVID-19 samples came from the United States, Italy and Spain. PBMCs, B-cell-depleted T cells, or T cells were the source of the cDNA or gDNA that made up the material.

Assay: immunoSEQ multiplex PCR; the TCRdb copy retains only in-frame clones and omits some. The table shows roughly 100,000 clones, with roughly four fifths occurring only once. Trimming removed 6 bases from V and 4 bases from J; junction bases left unmatched: 11. Per the germline V gene, CDR1 is MNHNS and CDR2 is SASEGT. This CDR3 comprises 16 residues. This clonotype was obtained from a man older than 75 with COVID-19, enrolled during active disease. The rearrangement joins TRBV6-1 to TRBJ1-2; 10 bases fit TRBD1. The specimen was peripheral blood. The CDR3 is CASSEPGQGRGYGYTF. As DNA, the CDR3 is TGTGCCAGCAGCGAACCGGGACAGGGGCGGGGCTATGGCTACACCTTC.